Here is one T cell receptor (beta chain) with its context. What it recognizes is unknown. The V end was cut by 11 bases, the J end by 5 bases, with 10 bases between. Per the germline V gene, CDR1 is SGHNT and CDR2 is YENEEA. The CDR3 sequence is 11 residues long. This sample was included in a study of T cell repertoires in cytomegalovirus infection. Study-level results: Dominant in the ex vivo response were TCR beta clonotypes restricted by HLA-C and specific for CMV.

TCRdb itself ran the reads through MiXCR, one entry per CDR3 protein. The sample includes 740,000 or so distinct CDR3 sequences, approximately 40% of them seen just once. This chain uses TRBV11-3 with TRBJ1-5, with D unclear. The sequenced sample consisted of PBMCs. This receptor was identified in a human donor in good health (CMV status not recorded). Some clones in this sample may be carry-over from other donors' samples. The CDR3 DNA reads as TGTGCCGAGAATTATGATCAGCCCCAGCATTTT. Protein product: CAENYDQPQHF.